The 17 T cell receptor beta chains in this list originate from one sample, sequenced in a study of TIL therapy for anti-PD-1-resistant metastatic lung cancer. Sequencing used immunoSEQ v3. Sequencing used immunoSEQ multiplex PCR; TCRdb keeps in-frame clones, though not all of them. The sample records 50,000 or so clones, 79% being singletons. Documented time point: pre-treatment sample, taken before nivolumab and TIL therapy. Source: blood, taken at baseline. The receptors here all came from a woman aged 30 to 85 with non-small cell lung cancer.

CDR3 coding DNA: TGTGCCAGCAGTGAAGCGCAGACGGTCGAGCAGTACTTC. This codes for CASSEAQTVEQYF. The chain links TRBV2 to TRBJ2-7; D remains ambiguous. Trimming removed 0 bases from V and 6 bases from J, with 9 bases in between. Germline CDR1 SNHLY, CDR2 FYNNEI. The CDR3 spans 13 residues.

The V gene is TRBV29-1, the J gene TRBJ2-7; D is uncertain. Deletions cut 5 bases from V and 0 bases from J, with 8 bases between. Germline loops: CDR1 SQVTM, CDR2 ANQGSEA. This CDR3 is built from 12 residues. The CDR3 DNA reads TGCAGCGTTTCCTTCTCCTCCTACGAGCAGTACTTC. Its protein is CSVSFSSYEQYF.

V is TRBV18 and J is TRBJ2-7; D gene ambiguous. CDR1 is KGHSH and CDR2 is LQKENI in the germline V gene. The germline V and J ends were trimmed by 3 bases and 7 bases, with 10 bases remaining between them. The CDR3 consists of 12 residues. Written as DNA, the CDR3 is TGTGCCAGCTCACCCTCATCGGGTGAGCAGTACTTC. Encoded protein: CASSPSSGEQYF. The whole variable domain, remainder taken from reference TRBV18 and TRBJ2-7, is NAGVMQNPRHLVRRRGQEARLRCSPMKGHSHVYWYRQLPEEGLKFMVYLQKENIIDESGMPKERFSAEFPKEGPSILRIQQVVRGDSAAYFCASSPSSGEQYFGPGTRLTVT.

The V and J genes are TRBV6-1 and TRBJ1-2, with D possibly TRBD1 on 5 matching bases. Germline V gene lookup returns CDR1 MNHNS and CDR2 SASEGT. The CDR3 loop spans 15 amino acids. V was cut by 5 bases and J by 2 bases, with 15 bases left in between. CDR3 sequence (DNA): TGTGCCAGCAGTTCCGGGACGGACCTAAACTATGGCTACACCTTC. It translates to CASSSGTDLNYGYTF.

Concerning this clone: The same CDR3 can be traced to other DNA sequences in this sample. The rearrangement uses TRBV10-2 and TRBJ1-3, with 7 bases that match TRBD1. Germline-derived CDR1 and CDR2 are WSHSY and SAAADI. J lost 3 bases, V lost 5 bases, and 1 base had no gene match. The CDR3 totals 13 residues. The CDR3 reads CASSWDSGNTIYF. DNA of the CDR3: TGCGCCAGCAGTTGGGACAGTGGAAACACCATATATTTT.

The J gene is TRBJ2-3, the V gene TRBV5-4, with 7 bases aligning to TRBD1. Germline V lookup: CDR1 SGHNT, CDR2 YYREEE (reference sequence). With 4 bases clipped from V and 3 bases from J, the junction kept 8 bases outside the gene matches. The CDR3 spans 15 residues. The CDR3 nucleotides are TGTGCCAGCAGCCTATGGGACAGTCCAACAGATACGCAGTATTTT. It translates to CASSLWDSPTDTQYF.

V usage is TRBV9 and J usage is TRBJ2-3; 12 bases line up with TRBD2. The V gene's germline CDR1 is SGDLS and CDR2 YYNGEE. Trimming took 4 bases from V and 4 from J; bases not matched to a gene: 7. The CDR3 sequence is 16 residues long. For the CDR3, the DNA is TGTGCCAGCAGCTCGACACTAGCGGGAGGCGCAGATACGCAGTATTTT. Residues: CASSSTLAGGADTQYF. Complete variable domain (other parts from reference TRBV9 and TRBJ2-3): DSGVTQTPKHLITATGQRVTLRCSPRSGDLSVYWYQQSLDQGLQFLIQYYNGEERAKGNILERFSAQQFPDLHSELNLSSLELGDSALYFCASSSTLAGGADTQYFGPGTRLTVL.

DNA of the CDR3: TGCGCCAGCAGCTTAGGGACTAGCGGGAGGGATGAGCAGTTCTTC. Amino acid sequence: CASSLGTSGRDEQFF. The chain has TRBV5-1 and TRBJ2-1; 16 nucleotides align to TRBD2. Germline lookup yields CDR1 SGHRS and CDR2 YFSETQ. V was clipped by 2 bases and J by 8 bases; unmatched bases: 1. This CDR3 is built from 15 residues.

The chain couples TRBV28 to TRBJ1-2; D not certain. The CDR3 is made up of 14 amino acids. Germline assignment: CDR1 MDHEN and CDR2 SYDVKM. V lost 2 bases, J lost 5 bases, and 12 bases lay in between. The CDR3 DNA is TGTGCCAGCAGTTTAGGAGGCGAGACGTATGGCTACACCTTC. The encoded protein is CASSLGGETYGYTF.

This clone occurred once. The J gene is TRBJ2-7, the V gene TRBV19; 7 bases line up with TRBD1. The V and J ends lost 6 bases and 6 bases, in that order; junction bases with no gene match: 5. CDR1 and CDR2 (germline): LNHDA, SQIVND (reference sequence). The length of the CDR3 is 12 residues. CDR3 in amino acids: CASSQQGLEQYF. The CDR3 coding sequence is TGTGCCAGTAGCCAACAGGGGCTCGAGCAGTACTTC.

CDR3 bases: TGTGCCATCAGTGAGTCCGCCACTGAAGCTTTCTTT. Residues: CAISESATEAFF. The chain has TRBV10-3 and TRBJ1-1; D gene ambiguous. Germline values: CDR1 ENHRY, CDR2 SYGVKD. There are 12 residues in the CDR3. V lost 0 bases, J lost 4 bases, and 3 bases lay in between.

This sequence joins TRBV6-5 and TRBJ2-5; either TRBD1 or TRBD2 may supply D (5 bases each). Per germline, CDR1 MNHEY and CDR2 SVGAGI. Trimming shortened V by 6 bases and J by 1 base, and 15 bases separated the two germline ends. This CDR3 contains 15 residues. CDR3 sequence: CASRSSWGSQETQYF. The CDR3, as DNA: TGTGCCAGCAGATCAAGCTGGGGGTCCCAAGAGACCCAGTACTTC.

This clone was seen only a few times. This chain joins TRBV6-6 and TRBJ2-3; 7 bases match TRBD2. The CDR3 contains 14 residues. V dropped 6 bases and J dropped 0; count of bases not matched to a gene: 3. Per the germline V gene, CDR1 is MNHNY and CDR2 is SVGAGI (reference sequence). CDR3 bases: TGTGCCAGCAGAAGCGGGGATAGCACAGATACGCAGTATTTT. It is translated as CASRSGDSTDTQYF.

The chain couples TRBV6-1 to TRBJ2-7, with 9 bases identical to TRBD2. V dropped 3 bases and J dropped 2; count of bases not matched to a gene: 5. The CDR3 length is 15 residues. Germline assignment: CDR1 MNHNS and CDR2 SASEGT. The CDR3 protein is CASSESGGPPYEQYF. CDR3 bases: TGTGCCAGCAGTGAGAGCGGGGGGCCACCCTACGAGCAGTACTTC.

V is TRBV6-1 and J is TRBJ1-2; D possibly corresponds to TRBD1 (6 bases). V lost 0 bases and J 6 bases, leaving 14 bases between the germline ends. The germline CDR1 and CDR2 sequences are MNHNS and SASEGT. CDR3 size: 15 residues. The CDR3 reads CASSEALGQMDGYTF. DNA for the CDR3: TGTGCCAGCAGTGAAGCGCTAGGACAGATGGATGGCTACACCTTC.

The J gene is TRBJ1-2, the V gene TRBV6-1; no clear D. V shed 6 bases and J shed 5 bases, with 16 bases lying between them. Germline V CDR1 and CDR2: MNHNS, SASEGT. The CDR3 totals 14 residues. The CDR3 loop reads CASSEQWSDYGYTF. In nucleotides, the CDR3 is TGTGCCAGCAGCGAACAGTGGAGCGATTATGGCTACACCTTC.

About this clone: Distinct nucleotide sequences in the sample also encode this CDR3. The chain couples TRBV30 to TRBJ2-7, with 9 bases that match TRBD2. Germline CDR1 GTSNPN, CDR2 SVGIG (reference sequence). Trimming at V came to 2 bases and at J to 2 bases, leaving 4 bases not matched to a gene. The CDR3 sequence is 14 residues long. This chain's CDR3 is CAWSFSGGTYEQYF. DNA for the CDR3: TGTGCCTGGAGTTTTAGCGGGGGTACCTACGAGCAGTACTTC.